This T cell receptor beta chain came from a study of blood T cell repertoires in COVID-19. Study details: Samples representing acute and convalescent COVID-19 were sourced from the United States, Italy and Spain.

The data were produced by immunoSEQ multiplex PCR, yet TCRdb's version contains in-frame clones alone and is incomplete. The sample has some 200,000 clones, 70% to 85% seen once. Germline V gene data show CDR1 as LNHDA and CDR2 as SQIVND (reference sequence). Trimming removed 7 bases at V and 4 bases at J, with 13 bases between. This CDR3 is built from 13 residues. The specimen sequenced was peripheral blood. The TCR sequence derives from a woman of 80 years or more with acute or convalescent COVID-19. The chain carries TRBV19 and TRBJ1-1; perhaps TRBD1 as D (6 bases). The CDR3 loop reads CASIGGGGTEAFF. CDR3 sequence (DNA): TGTGCCAGTATCGGGGGCGGGGGCACTGAAGCTTTCTTT. Full variable domain (remainder filled in from reference TRBV19 and TRBJ1-1): DGGITQSPKYLFRKEGQNVTLSCEQNLNHDAMYWYRQDPGQGLRLIYYSQIVNDFQKGDIAEGYSVSREKKESFPLTVTSAQKNPTAFYLCASIGGGGTEAFFGQGTRLTVV.